This T cell receptor beta chain emerged from a study of T cell responses to AZD1222 COVID-19 vaccine. Assay used: immunoSEQ multiplex PCR; TCRdb lists only in-frame clones, some missing. The top ten hold 4% to 5% of the sample, which has 90,000 to 150,000 clones, around nine tenths seen once. Germline V lookup: CDR1 MNHEY, CDR2 SMNVEV (reference sequence). The V gene lost 2 bases and the J gene lost 4 bases, with 20 bases spanning the gap. This CDR3 has 17 amino acids. Sequencing used peripheral blood, obtained 28 days after the second dose of the MenACWY control vaccine. This sequence originates from an adult who received the MenACWY meningococcal vaccine as a control. The V and J genes are TRBV27 and TRBJ1-2; no reliable D call. For the CDR3, the DNA is TGTGCCAGCAGTTTAGAGGCTGTGGCAGGCAGATTCTATGGCTACACCTTC. Residues: CASSLEAVAGRFYGYTF.